The clone carrying this T cell receptor beta chain was found a few times. Its antigen remains unidentified. These data come from a study of CD8 T cells in ankylosing spondylitis. Study observations and caveats: Significant enrichment of disease-linked clones was reportedly seen in matched ankylosing spondylitis synovial fluid. Several highly homologous variants formed a TCR beta motif that appeared characteristic of ankylosing spondylitis blood.

The V gene's germline CDR1 is SQVTM and CDR2 ANQGSEA. This CDR3 is 15 amino acids long. The trim removed 7 bases at V and 8 bases at J, leaving 14 bases unmatched. Each TCR beta library was made by quantitative 5'-RACE that incorporated molecular barcodes. Using its own MiXCR run on the 5' RACE reads, TCRdb lists one record per CDR3 protein. The sample contains about 340,000 distinct CDR3 sequences, about 15% of which appear only once. The specimen was blood, either unsorted or a sorted T cell fraction (not recorded which). This TCR came from a male donor with ankylosing spondylitis or in good health (not recorded which). This sequence joins TRBV29-1 and TRBJ2-1; TRBD1 matches at 10 bases. The CDR3 region has the DNA TGCAGCGCCTCCATGGGACAGGGGAGGAAAGATGAGCAGTTCTTC. It codes for CSASMGQGRKDEQFF.